The clone carrying this TCR beta chain showed up many times. No antigen is known for it. This entry belongs to a study of T cell repertoires in cytomegalovirus infection. TCRdb reanalysed the reads using MiXCR and keeps one entry per CDR3 protein. Among about 770,000 distinct CDR3 sequences listed, roughly 28% were seen once. CDR3 length equals 14 residues. Looked up from germline, CDR1 is SGHVS and CDR2 is FQNEAQ. J gave up 4 bases and V 10 bases, and 13 bases lay outside the gene matches. This chain uses TRBV7-8 with TRBJ2-7; TRBD2 matches 7 bases. The sequencing used cultured CD8+ T cells from PBMCs, collected from culture after CMV antigen stimulation. This TCR was recovered from a human donor in good health (CMV status not recorded). Some clones in this sample may be carry-over from other donors' samples. The CDR3 loop is CATLSREGGYEQYF. CDR3 nucleotide sequence: TGTGCCACCCTGAGCAGGGAGGGTGGGTACGAGCAGTACTTC.